These 27 T cell receptor beta chains originate from one sample sequenced in a study of technical replicates of blood from a few donors (dated by TCRdb to about 2017). Library method: the immunoSEQ multiplex PCR assay. TCRdb limited this immuneACCESS table to in-frame rearrangements with V and J called. A share of clones is missing; checked studies link under half to unresolved V genes, and the rest is unexplained. Counted in this sample were tens of thousands of clones; 85% to 95% of them appeared once. Around 0.3% of the sample is in the top ten clones. The specimen sequenced was T cells isolated from PBMCs. The receptors stem from a human donor in good health.

The V gene is TRBV18, the J gene TRBJ1-1, with D perhaps TRBD1 (5 bases). Between the trimmed V and J ends, which lost 6 bases and 8 bases, there was a span of 10 bases. Germline V gives CDR1 KGHSH, CDR2 LQKENI. The length of the CDR3 is 11 residues. CDR3 region: CASSGGTEAFF. For the CDR3, the DNA is TGTGCCAGCTCGGGGGGGACCGAAGCTTTCTTT.

V gene TRBV5-4 combines with J gene TRBJ2-7, with D hard to call. V was shortened by 0 bases and J by 3 bases, with 10 bases between the two germline ends. Germline V gives CDR1 SGHNT, CDR2 YYREEE (reference sequence). The CDR3 is 14 residues long. CDR3 bases: TGTGCCAGCAGCTTGGGGGCTCAAAACTACGAGCAGTACTTC. This sequence encodes CASSLGAQNYEQYF.

The CDR3 coding sequence is TGTGCCAGCAGCGCTAACCCTAGCGGGAGCGGCTACGAGCAGTACTTC. Translating it yields CASSANPSGSGYEQYF. The chain uses TRBV9 and TRBJ2-7; TRBD2 matches at 10 bases. CDR1 and CDR2 (germline): SGDLS, YYNGEE. The CDR3 is made up of 16 amino acids. J lost 3 bases, V lost 3 bases, and 9 bases had no gene match.

Concerning this clone itself: Sequence at one end of the junction differs from germline and may be a read error. The chain employs TRBV7-7 and TRBJ2-3; maybe TRBD1 (6 bases). Germline V gives CDR1 SSHAT, CDR2 FNYEAQ (reference sequence). This CDR3 region has 14 residues. The CDR3 DNA reads TGTGCTAGCAGCAATACCTCCCTAGGGGGTACGCAGTATTTT. This encodes CASSNTSLGGTQYF.

This rearrangement joins TRBV27 to TRBJ2-7, with 9 bases that match TRBD1. The V segment lost 3 bases and the J segment 5 bases; nucleotides outside the gene matches: 2. The germline V gene has CDR1 MNHEY and CDR2 SMNVEV (reference sequence). This CDR3 has 13 amino acids. The CDR3 loop is CASSLDRGNEQYF. In nucleotides, the CDR3 is TGTGCCAGCAGTTTGGACAGGGGCAACGAGCAGTACTTC.

V is TRBV5-1 and J is TRBJ2-7; D gene uncertain. From germline, CDR1 is SGHRS and CDR2 YFSETQ. The CDR3 is 14 residues long. V was clipped by 0 bases and J by 2 bases, with 9 bases between them. CDR3 in amino acids: CASSLVGPTYEQYF. The DNA of the CDR3 is TGCGCCAGCAGCTTGGTTGGGCCCACCTACGAGCAGTACTTC.

This clone was seen only once. This chain connects TRBV29-1 to TRBJ2-1; D uncertain. Germline CDR1 is SQVTM and CDR2 is ANQGSEA. CDR3 size: 13 residues. The V end was cut by 3 bases, the J end by 2 bases, with 8 bases between. The DNA for the CDR3 is TGCAGCGTTGAGGGCATAGCCTACAATGAGCAGTTCTTC. Translated: CSVEGIAYNEQFF.

V usage is TRBV7-3 and J usage is TRBJ2-3; D is possibly TRBD1 (5 bases). Germline V gene lookup returns CDR1 SGHTA and CDR2 FQGTGA. V was clipped by 2 bases and J by 8 bases, with 20 bases between them. This CDR3 comprises 16 residues. In DNA form, the CDR3 reads TGTGCCAGCAGCTTATCGATGGGGCCGTCCGCCTTTACGCAGTATTTT. Amino acids: CASSLSMGPSAFTQYF.

The chain employs TRBV7-8 and TRBJ2-1, with a tentative D call TRBD2 (6 bases). V was clipped by 1 base and J by 6 bases, with 13 bases between them. Germline loops: CDR1 SGHVS, CDR2 FQNEAQ. The CDR3 is 15 amino acids. CDR3 loop: CASSLEFTSFNEQFF. The CDR3 bases are TGTGCCAGCAGCTTAGAGTTTACTAGCTTCAATGAGCAGTTCTTC.

V is TRBV6-1 and J is TRBJ1-2; D perhaps matches TRBD1 (6 bases). V was shortened by 2 bases and J by 8 bases, with 18 bases between the two germline ends. Germline values: CDR1 MNHNS, CDR2 SASEGT. This CDR3 is 15 amino acids long. CDR3 protein: CASSEIGGAGFGYTF. In DNA, the CDR3 is TGTGCCAGCAGTGAAATAGGGGGGGCTGGATTCGGCTACACCTTC.

J is TRBJ1-5 and V is TRBV2; possibly TRBD1 for D (5 bases). Germline lookup yields CDR1 SNHLY and CDR2 FYNNEI. With 3 bases removed from V and 4 bases from J, the gap between germline ends came to 10 bases. The length of the CDR3 is 14 residues. Written as DNA, the CDR3 is TGTGCCAGCAGTGATGACCAGGGTAATCAGCCCCAGCATTTT. Protein product: CASSDDQGNQPQHF.

The chain has TRBV29-1 and TRBJ2-1, with 13 bases identical to TRBD2. The CDR3 has 17 residues. The germline CDR1 and CDR2 sequences are SQVTM and ANQGSEA. The ends lost 3 bases at V and 1 base at J; junction bases unmatched: 6. The CDR3 nucleotides read TGCAGCGTTGAGGGACTAGCGGGGATGGGGTCCTACAATGAGCAGTTCTTC. Translation gives CSVEGLAGMGSYNEQFF.

The V gene is TRBV6-6, the J gene TRBJ2-7; D might be TRBD1 (6 bases). CDR1 is MNHNY, CDR2 SVGAGI, per germline (reference sequence). There are 12 residues in the CDR3. Between the trimmed V and J ends, which lost 6 bases and 5 bases, there was a span of 11 bases. DNA for the CDR3: TGTGCCAGCAGGACACAGGGTAACGAGCAGTACTTC. It codes for CASRTQGNEQYF.

The chain carries TRBV14 and TRBJ2-7; TRBD1 matches at 7 bases. The V gene's germline CDR1 is SGHDN and CDR2 FVKESK. This CDR3 comprises 13 residues. The junction had 6 bases not matched to a gene; V was cut back by 8 bases and J by 2 bases. CDR3 DNA sequence: TGTGCCAGCCGAGACAGGGAGACCTACGAGCAGTACTTC. Translating it yields CASRDRETYEQYF.

The chain carries TRBV9 and TRBJ2-7; TRBD2 matches at 9 bases. The CDR3 runs to 15 residues. Per the germline V gene, CDR1 is SGDLS and CDR2 is YYNGEE. With 0 bases clipped from V and 7 bases from J, the junction kept 8 bases outside the gene matches. Here the CDR3 DNA reads TGTGCCAGCAGCGTAGATCCAGCGGGAGGTCGGGAGCAGTACTTC. This sequence encodes CASSVDPAGGREQYF.

The rearrangement joins TRBV2 to TRBJ2-7; 11 bases agree with TRBD2. The V segment lost 4 bases and the J segment 3 bases; nucleotides outside the gene matches: 5. Germline loops: CDR1 SNHLY, CDR2 FYNNEI. The CDR3 is made up of 15 amino acids. Here the CDR3 reads CASSAGTSGYYEQYF. The CDR3 region has the DNA TGTGCCAGCAGTGCGGGGACTAGCGGTTACTACGAGCAGTACTTC.

This clone was detected only once. The chain couples TRBV7-9 to TRBJ2-7; 9 positions match TRBD2. The CDR3 has 15 residues. Germline CDR1 reads SEHNR; CDR2 reads FQNEAQ (reference sequence). J lost 6 bases, V lost 5 bases, and 11 bases had no gene match. The CDR3 is CASSGAASGNGEQYF. CDR3 nucleotides: TGTGCCAGCAGCGGGGCGGCTAGCGGGAACGGCGAGCAGTACTTC.

The chain is built from TRBV9 and TRBJ2-7; 8 bases are a match to TRBD1. Germline V gene sequence: CDR1 SGDLS, CDR2 YYNGEE. There are 15 residues in the CDR3. V lost 4 bases to trimming and J lost 2 bases; unmatched junction nucleotides: 8. CDR3 in DNA: TGTGCCAGCAGCCCCCCGACAGGGGAAGCCTACGAGCAGTACTTC. Its protein is CASSPPTGEAYEQYF. The full variable domain, rest sourced from reference TRBV9 and TRBJ2-7, is DSGVTQTPKHLITATGQRVTLRCSPRSGDLSVYWYQQSLDQGLQFLIQYYNGEERAKGNILERFSAQQFPDLHSELNLSSLELGDSALYFCASSPPTGEAYEQYFGPGTRLTVT.

V is TRBV2 and J is TRBJ1-1; D unclear. This CDR3 is built from 14 residues. CDR1 and CDR2 (germline): SNHLY, FYNNEI. Trimming took off 6 bases at V and 1 base at J, with 12 bases between the two ends. The CDR3 nucleotides are TGTGCCAGCAGGACCGACAATTGGAACACTGAAGCTTTCTTT. Translation gives CASRTDNWNTEAFF.

The V call is TRBV4-1, the J call TRBJ1-1, with D unresolved. Trimming cost V 4 bases and J 8 bases, with 17 bases left between them. From germline, CDR1 is MGHRA and CDR2 YSYEKL. The CDR3 covers 14 residues. Here the CDR3 reads CASSPSWKDSEAFF. The CDR3, as DNA: TGCGCCAGCAGCCCTAGTTGGAAGGATAGCGAAGCTTTCTTT.

CDR3 sequence reads: CASSLGGNTGELFF. CDR3 in DNA: TGTGCCAGCTCACTCGGGGGGAACACCGGGGAGCTGTTTTTT. This sequence joins TRBV18 and TRBJ2-2; maybe TRBD2 (6 bases). Trimming cost V 4 bases and J 1 base, with 7 bases left between them. Germline-derived CDR1 and CDR2 are KGHSH and LQKENI. The CDR3 covers 14 residues. The variable domain in full, completed from reference TRBV18 and TRBJ2-2, reads NAGVMQNPRHLVRRRGQEARLRCSPMKGHSHVYWYRQLPEEGLKFMVYLQKENIIDESGMPKERFSAEFPKEGPSILRIQQVVRGDSAAYFCASSLGGNTGELFFGEGSRLTVL.

The V gene is TRBV11-2, the J gene TRBJ1-3, with D perhaps matching TRBD1 (6 bases). The length of the CDR3 is 14 residues. The germline V gene has CDR1 SGHAT and CDR2 FQNNGV. Trimming removed 4 bases from V and 2 bases from J, with 9 bases in between. The CDR3 here is CASSSRQAGNTIYF. The CDR3 DNA is TGTGCCAGCAGCTCACGACAGGCTGGAAACACCATATATTTT.

V gene TRBV6-6 combines with J gene TRBJ2-7; possible D gene TRBD1, 6 bases. The germline V gene has CDR1 MNHNY and CDR2 SVGAGI (reference sequence). The CDR3 loop spans 15 amino acids. With 3 bases removed from V and 3 bases from J, the gap between germline ends came to 15 bases. The CDR3, as DNA: TGTGCCAGCAGTTATAGCGCAGGGGAAGGCTACGAGCAGTACTTC. It codes for CASSYSAGEGYEQYF.

The genes are TRBV9 and TRBJ2-5; TRBD2 matches at 7 bases. Per germline, CDR1 SGDLS and CDR2 YYNGEE. V shed 1 base and J 1 base; nucleotides not matched to a gene: 10. CDR3 length equals 17 residues. CDR3 sequence reads: CASSVSGTVMLQETQYF. CDR3 sequence (DNA): TGTGCCAGCAGCGTAAGCGGGACGGTCATGCTCCAAGAGACCCAGTACTTC.

The gene calls are TRBV2 and TRBJ2-2, with 7 positions matching TRBD1. The CDR3 runs 15 residues. The V gene end was trimmed by 6 bases and the J gene end by 4 bases; junction bases not matched to a gene: 8. Germline CDR1 is SNHLY and CDR2 is FYNNEI. CDR3 DNA sequence: TGTGCCAGCAGGATCCGGGACAGTAGCACCGGGGAGCTGTTTTTT. Translated: CASRIRDSSTGELFF.

This clone came up a few times. The V and J genes are TRBV10-1 and TRBJ2-1, with 7 bases lining up with TRBD1. Germline CDR1 and CDR2: WNHNN and SYGVQD (reference sequence). The CDR3 is 15 residues long. The junction had 6 bases not matched to a gene; V was cut back by 4 bases and J by 3 bases. The CDR3 DNA reads TGCGCCAGCAGTGTCGACAGGGAGCGCTACAATGAGCAGTTCTTC. Translation gives CASSVDRERYNEQFF.

The chain recombines TRBV13 with TRBJ1-1; weak D call: TRBD1 (5 bases). V lost 5 bases, J lost 3 bases, and 16 bases lay in between. The CDR3 totals 15 residues. The germline V gene has CDR1 PRHDT and CDR2 FYEKMQ (reference sequence). The CDR3: CASSALTGTDTEAFF. The CDR3 nucleotides read TGTGCCAGCAGCGCCCTTACAGGAACCGACACTGAAGCTTTCTTT. The variable domain in full, with the rest retrieved from reference TRBV13 and TRBJ1-1, is AAGVIQSPRHLIKEKRETATLKCYPIPRHDTVYWYQQGPGQDPQFLISFYEKMQSDKGSIPDRFSAQQFSDYHSELNMSSLELGDSALYFCASSALTGTDTEAFFGQGTRLTVV.